The rows below give T cell receptor beta chains drawn from one sample of a study of blood T cell repertoires in COVID-19. Libraries were prepared by immunoSEQ multiplex PCR; TCRdb keeps only in-frame clonotypes and omits some of them. The sample holds 250,000 or so clones, approximately 90% seen once. Sequencing was carried out using PBMCs or T cells enriched from blood (not recorded which). These receptors were collected from a man in his forties or fifties who had been exposed to COVID-19. The CDR3 runs from the conserved cysteine through the conserved F or W. The order of the fields is clone size, V gene, D gene, J gene, CDR3 protein, CDR3 DNA. A D gene is named only where the DNA matches it firmly. The size entry is marked missing in some rows and otherwise reads once, few, many or a size class.

clone size: -
V gene: TRBV6-4
D gene: -
J gene: TRBJ2-1
CDR3 protein: CASSDQGGVGNEQFF
CDR3 DNA: TGTGCCAGCAGTGATCAGGGGGGTGTAGGCAATGAGCAGTTCTTC

clone size: -
V gene: TRBV27
D gene: -
J gene: TRBJ2-5
CDR3 protein: CASSLSMGEHQETQYF
CDR3 DNA: TGTGCCAGCAGTTTATCGATGGGAGAACACCAAGAGACCCAGTACTTC

clone size: -
V gene: TRBV5-1
D gene: TRBD2
J gene: TRBJ2-7
CDR3 protein: CASSSSGRAYEQYF
CDR3 DNA: TGCGCCAGCAGCTCAAGCGGGAGGGCCTACGAGCAGTACTTC

clone size: -
V gene: TRBV15
D gene: -
J gene: TRBJ1-3
CDR3 protein: CATSSYYRDSGNTIYF
CDR3 DNA: TGTGCCACCAGCAGTTACTACAGGGACTCTGGAAACACCATATATTTT

clone size: few
V gene: TRBV18
D gene: -
J gene: TRBJ2-7
CDR3 protein: CASSPPQPSYEQYF
CDR3 DNA: TGTGCCAGCTCACCACCACAGCCCTCCTACGAGCAGTACTTC

clone size: -
V gene: TRBV19
D gene: -
J gene: TRBJ1-2
CDR3 protein: CASSKYLDSLDYGYTF
CDR3 DNA: TGTGCCAGTAGTAAATATTTAGACAGTTTGGACTATGGCTACACCTTC

clone size: -
V gene: TRBV12-3/TRBV12-4
D gene: -
J gene: TRBJ1-2
CDR3 protein: CASSPTAGSGYTF
CDR3 DNA: TGTGCCAGCAGTCCGACCGCGGGTAGTGGCTACACCTTC

clone size: -
V gene: TRBV6-2/TRBV6-3
D gene: TRBD1
J gene: TRBJ1-5
CDR3 protein: CASSSWDRAQPQHF
CDR3 DNA: TGTGCCAGCAGTTCCTGGGACAGGGCCCAGCCCCAGCATTTT

clone size: -
V gene: TRBV3-1/TRBV3-2
D gene: -
J gene: TRBJ2-1
CDR3 protein: CASSLAGEQFF
CDR3 DNA: TGTGCCAGCAGCCTGGCGGGTGAGCAGTTCTTC

clone size: -
V gene: TRBV19
D gene: TRBD1
J gene: TRBJ1-5
CDR3 protein: CASSQTGQGFNQPQHF
CDR3 DNA: TGTGCCAGTAGCCAGACGGGACAGGGTTTCAATCAGCCCCAGCATTTT

clone size: -
V gene: TRBV24-1
D gene: -
J gene: TRBJ2-3
CDR3 protein: CATSDLQTDTQYF
CDR3 DNA: TGTGCCACCAGTGATTTACAGACAGATACGCAGTATTTT

clone size: -
V gene: TRBV6-1
D gene: -
J gene: TRBJ1-2
CDR3 protein: CASSATLQGIEYGYTF
CDR3 DNA: TGTGCCAGCAGTGCAACCCTGCAGGGAATTGAGTATGGCTACACCTTC

clone size: -
V gene: TRBV5-1
D gene: TRBD1
J gene: TRBJ1-5
CDR3 protein: CASSLGTGDQPQHF
CDR3 DNA: TGCGCCAGCAGCTTGGGGACAGGGGATCAGCCCCAGCATTTT

clone size: few
V gene: TRBV2
D gene: TRBD1
J gene: TRBJ2-7
CDR3 protein: CASGGQGFYEQYF
CDR3 DNA: TGTGCCAGCGGGGGACAGGGTTTCTACGAGCAGTACTTC

clone size: -
V gene: TRBV6-1
D gene: -
J gene: TRBJ2-1
CDR3 protein: CASSEVAGALYNEQFF
CDR3 DNA: TGTGCCAGCAGTGAAGTGGCAGGGGCTTTGTACAATGAGCAGTTCTTC

clone size: -
V gene: TRBV11-2
D gene: -
J gene: TRBJ2-7
CDR3 protein: CASSFATGPYEQYF
CDR3 DNA: TGTGCCAGCAGCTTTGCGACAGGTCCCTACGAGCAGTACTTC

clone size: -
V gene: TRBV9
D gene: TRBD2
J gene: TRBJ2-7
CDR3 protein: CASSVGLAGKNEQYF
CDR3 DNA: TGTGCCAGCAGCGTCGGACTAGCGGGAAAAAACGAGCAGTACTTC

clone size: once
V gene: TRBV5-5
D gene: -
J gene: TRBJ2-7
CDR3 protein: CASSLGVPYEQYF
CDR3 DNA: TGTGCCAGCAGCTTGGGCGTCCCCTACGAGCAGTACTTC

clone size: -
V gene: TRBV7-2
D gene: -
J gene: TRBJ1-5
CDR3 protein: CASKSRQPQHF
CDR3 DNA: TGTGCCAGCAAGTCGCGGCAGCCCCAGCATTTT

clone size: -
V gene: TRBV7-9
D gene: -
J gene: TRBJ2-7
CDR3 protein: CASSLRGSREDEQYF
CDR3 DNA: TGTGCCAGCAGCTTAAGAGGATCCAGGGAGGACGAGCAGTACTTC

clone size: once
V gene: TRBV5-4
D gene: -
J gene: TRBJ2-7
CDR3 protein: CASSLAQGSYEQYF
CDR3 DNA: TGTGCCAGCAGCTTGGCTCAGGGCTCCTACGAGCAGTACTTC

clone size: -
V gene: TRBV19
D gene: -
J gene: TRBJ1-2
CDR3 protein: CASSPRTVYGYTF
CDR3 DNA: TGTGCCAGTAGTCCTAGGACAGTCTATGGCTACACCTTC

clone size: -
V gene: TRBV19
D gene: TRBD1
J gene: TRBJ1-4
CDR3 protein: CASSMGTGLTNEKLFF
CDR3 DNA: TGTGCCAGTAGTATGGGGACAGGCCTAACTAATGAAAAACTGTTTTTT

clone size: -
V gene: TRBV28
D gene: -
J gene: TRBJ1-5
CDR3 protein: CASRRETSNQPQHF
CDR3 DNA: TGTGCCAGCAGGAGGGAAACTAGCAATCAGCCCCAGCATTTT

clone size: -
V gene: TRBV2
D gene: TRBD1
J gene: TRBJ1-2
CDR3 protein: CASSGTGGSYGYTF
CDR3 DNA: TGTGCCAGCAGTGGAACAGGGGGCAGCTATGGCTACACCTTC

clone size: -
V gene: TRBV11-2
D gene: TRBD2
J gene: TRBJ2-5
CDR3 protein: CASSDLAGGGGETQYF
CDR3 DNA: TGTGCCAGCAGTGATTTAGCGGGAGGAGGGGGAGAGACCCAGTACTTC

clone size: -
V gene: TRBV6-5
D gene: TRBD1
J gene: TRBJ2-1
CDR3 protein: CASRQETGYNEQFF
CDR3 DNA: TGTGCCAGCAGGCAAGAGACAGGGTACAATGAGCAGTTCTTC

clone size: -
V gene: TRBV6-4
D gene: -
J gene: TRBJ2-1
CDR3 protein: CASSAGERNEQFF
CDR3 DNA: TGTGCCAGCAGTGCAGGGGAGCGGAATGAGCAGTTCTTC

clone size: -
V gene: TRBV14
D gene: TRBD2
J gene: TRBJ2-7
CDR3 protein: CASSPSGQTYEQYF
CDR3 DNA: TGTGCCAGCAGCCCTAGCGGGCAAACCTACGAGCAGTACTTC

clone size: -
V gene: TRBV5-1
D gene: TRBD1
J gene: TRBJ1-2
CDR3 protein: CASSSGQGPNYGYTF
CDR3 DNA: TGCGCCAGCAGCTCGGGACAGGGGCCTAACTATGGCTACACCTTC

clone size: once
V gene: TRBV2
D gene: TRBD1
J gene: TRBJ2-5
CDR3 protein: CASSTNRGQETQYF
CDR3 DNA: TGTGCCAGCAGTACCAACAGGGGCCAAGAGACCCAGTACTTC

clone size: -
V gene: TRBV2
D gene: TRBD2
J gene: TRBJ2-7
CDR3 protein: CASSEPRGRDHEQYF
CDR3 DNA: TGTGCCAGCAGTGAACCGCGCGGGAGGGACCACGAGCAGTACTTC

clone size: -
V gene: TRBV15
D gene: TRBD2
J gene: TRBJ2-7
CDR3 protein: CATSRPGLAGFYEQYF
CDR3 DNA: TGTGCCACCAGCAGGCCGGGACTAGCGGGTTTCTACGAGCAGTACTTC

clone size: -
V gene: TRBV4-3
D gene: -
J gene: TRBJ2-1
CDR3 protein: CASSQVAGQHNEQFF
CDR3 DNA: TGCGCCAGCAGCCAGGTCGCGGGACAGCACAATGAGCAGTTCTTC

clone size: -
V gene: TRBV7-9
D gene: TRBD2
J gene: TRBJ2-1
CDR3 protein: CASSLPGLAGVNEQFF
CDR3 DNA: TGTGCCAGCAGCTTACCTGGACTAGCGGGAGTTAATGAGCAGTTCTTC

clone size: -
V gene: TRBV7-2
D gene: -
J gene: TRBJ1-5
CDR3 protein: CASSIMTWGNQPQHF
CDR3 DNA: TGTGCCAGCAGCATTATGACTTGGGGCAATCAGCCCCAGCATTTT

clone size: -
V gene: TRBV11-3
D gene: TRBD1
J gene: TRBJ1-1
CDR3 protein: CASSLLAGTGYDNTEAFF
CDR3 DNA: TGTGCCAGCAGCTTATTAGCCGGGACAGGGTATGATAACACTGAAGCTTTCTTT

clone size: -
V gene: TRBV7-9
D gene: -
J gene: TRBJ1-5
CDR3 protein: CASSLGAGMNQPQHF
CDR3 DNA: TGTGCCAGCAGCTTAGGTGCAGGGATGAATCAGCCCCAGCATTTT

clone size: -
V gene: TRBV6-2/TRBV6-3
D gene: -
J gene: TRBJ2-7
CDR3 protein: CASSYGGDSSYEQYF
CDR3 DNA: TGTGCCAGCAGTTACGGCGGGGACAGCTCCTACGAGCAGTACTTC

clone size: -
V gene: TRBV11-2
D gene: -
J gene: TRBJ1-2
CDR3 protein: CASSLDNRAWNGYTF
CDR3 DNA: TGTGCCAGCAGCTTAGACAACAGGGCTTGGAATGGCTACACCTTC

clone size: -
V gene: TRBV7-3
D gene: TRBD1
J gene: TRBJ2-3
CDR3 protein: CASSPRDRITEDTQYF
CDR3 DNA: TGTGCCAGCAGCCCGAGGGACAGGATAACGGAAGATACGCAGTATTTT

clone size: -
V gene: TRBV18
D gene: TRBD1
J gene: TRBJ1-4
CDR3 protein: CASSPRQGNEKLFF
CDR3 DNA: TGTGCCAGCTCACCACGACAGGGGAATGAAAAACTGTTTTTT

clone size: -
V gene: TRBV6-6
D gene: TRBD1
J gene: TRBJ1-6
CDR3 protein: CASRGQGAYSPLHF
CDR3 DNA: TGTGCCAGCAGGGGACAGGGGGCATACTCACCCCTCCACTTT

clone size: -
V gene: TRBV3-1/TRBV3-2
D gene: -
J gene: TRBJ2-7
CDR3 protein: CASSQGTYEQYF
CDR3 DNA: TGTGCCAGCAGCCAAGGTACCTACGAGCAGTACTTC

clone size: -
V gene: TRBV28
D gene: TRBD1
J gene: TRBJ2-7
CDR3 protein: CASSFPQGGTGPYEQYF
CDR3 DNA: TGTGCCAGCAGTTTCCCCCAAGGGGGGACAGGGCCCTACGAGCAGTACTTC

clone size: -
V gene: TRBV28
D gene: -
J gene: TRBJ2-2
CDR3 protein: CASIGAAGELFF
CDR3 DNA: TGTGCCAGCATCGGAGCCGCCGGGGAGCTGTTTTTT

clone size: few
V gene: TRBV7-6
D gene: TRBD1
J gene: TRBJ2-7
CDR3 protein: CASSLLTGQGPHEQYF
CDR3 DNA: TGTGCCAGCAGCCTCCTGACGGGACAGGGTCCCCACGAGCAGTACTTC

clone size: -
V gene: TRBV25-1
D gene: TRBD1
J gene: TRBJ1-6
CDR3 protein: CASSRQGGNSPLHF
CDR3 DNA: TGTGCCAGCAGTCGACAGGGTGGGAATTCACCCCTCCACTTT